Sequencing of this TCR beta chain was carried out in a study of blood T cell repertoires in COVID-19. This CDR3 comprises 12 residues. Germline trimming cut 8 bases from V and 7 bases from J; bases unmatched to any gene: 5. The germline V gene encodes CDR1 MDHEN and CDR2 SYDVKM. Sequenced by immunoSEQ multiplex PCR; TCRdb stores in-frame clones only, minus some. Of approximately 260,000 clones in the sample, about four fifths were seen once. The J gene is TRBJ1-5, the V gene TRBV28; TRBD1 matches at 7 bases. The clonotype was recovered from an elderly woman with acute or convalescent COVID-19. The sample was peripheral blood. CDR3 DNA: TGTGCCAGCGAGGGGGCAGGACAGCCCCAGCATTTT. Amino acid sequence: CASEGAGQPQHF.